The sequence of this TCR beta chain was determined in a study of CD8 T cells in ankylosing spondylitis. From the 5' RACE reads, TCRdb called clonotypes with MiXCR, one entry per CDR3 protein. The table has around 210,000 distinct CDR3 sequences, approximately 7.6% seen once. This clonotype was seen ten or more times. The sequencing input was blood, either unsorted or a sorted T cell fraction (not recorded which). This receptor was obtained from a female donor with ankylosing spondylitis or in good health (not recorded which).

The DNA of the CDR3 is TGCAGCGTTTCTCCCGGGACTAGCGAGCACGAGCAGTACTTC. Translated: CSVSPGTSEHEQYF. The rearrangement joins TRBV29-1 to TRBJ2-7; 10 nucleotides match TRBD2. Germline V gene sequence: CDR1 SQVTM, CDR2 ANQGSEA. V gave up 5 bases and J gave up 5 bases; unmatched junction bases: 9. The CDR3 totals 14 residues.